The 25 T cell receptor beta chains below were found in one sample sequenced in a study of T cells in Graves' hyperthyroidism and ophthalmopathy. RNA transcripts yielded amplified TCR beta CDR3 regions. HTBI primers were the set used in a first-round RT-PCR of the TCR CDR3. MiXCR, applied by TCRdb to the multiplex PCR reads, yields one record per CDR3 protein. The sample contains under 350,000 distinct CDR3 sequences, about 25% of which appear only once. The sample comprised blood. These receptors all stem from a man aged 40-49 years with Graves' hyperthyroidism that later progressed to Graves' ophthalmopathy.

The chain joins TRBV6-5 to TRBJ2-5; 11 bases align to TRBD2. Germline CDR1 reads MNHEY; CDR2 reads SVGAGI. V dropped 6 bases and J dropped 3; count of bases not matched to a gene: 3. The CDR3 spans 14 residues. CDR3 sequence: CASSLTSGKETQYF. The CDR3 DNA reads as TGTGCCAGCAGCTTGACTAGCGGGAAAGAGACCCAGTACTTC.

In this sample, this clonotype turned up many times. This rearrangement joins TRBV7-8 to TRBJ2-7; D is unresolved. There are 17 residues in the CDR3. The germline V and J ends were trimmed by 6 bases and 1 base, with 22 bases remaining between them. Germline loops: CDR1 SGHVS, CDR2 FQNEAQ. CDR3 amino acids: CASSLRAFVQLSYEQYF. CDR3 coding DNA: TGTGCCAGCAGTTTAAGGGCTTTCGTACAATTATCCTACGAGCAGTACTTC.

This clonotype was detected ten times or more. J is TRBJ2-6 and V is TRBV6-2 or TRBV6-3; tentatively, D is TRBD1 (5 bases). Trimming removed 0 bases from V and 3 bases from J, with 15 bases in between. Germline V gene sequence: CDR1 MNHEY, CDR2 SVGEGT. The CDR3 totals 18 residues. The CDR3 here is CASSYSIPGFFGANVLTF. The CDR3 bases are TGTGCCAGCAGTTACTCGATCCCAGGGTTCTTTGGGGCCAACGTCCTGACTTTC.

This clonotype was picked up many times. This may be a read error, as it is one base from a much larger clone. This chain joins TRBV20-1 and TRBJ2-7, with D perhaps assigned TRBD1 or TRBD2 (5 bases each). Germline CDR1 is DFQATT and CDR2 is SNEGSKA (reference sequence). CDR3 length: 14 residues. CDR3 bases: TGCGGTGTCAGAGGGCCCCGGGGCATCTACGAGCAGTACTTC. It translates to CGVRGPRGIYEQYF.

This clonotype showed up many times. The chain recombines TRBV2 with TRBJ2-2; D call uncertain. Germline values: CDR1 SNHLY, CDR2 FYNNEI. This CDR3 spans 13 amino acids. The germline V and J ends were trimmed by 7 bases and 3 bases, with 9 bases remaining between them. The CDR3 region has the DNA TGTGCCAGCATGGTGGAGCACACCGGGGAGCTGTTTTTT. Residues: CASMVEHTGELFF.

At least ten counts were recorded for this clonotype. The V gene is TRBV6-1, the J gene TRBJ2-7; D uncertain. Per germline, CDR1 MNHNS and CDR2 SASEGT. Trimming took 4 bases from V and 6 from J, leaving 7 bases between them. The CDR3 is 11 residues long. The CDR3 is CASSALSEQYF. The DNA of the CDR3 is TGTGCCAGCAGTGCACTAAGCGAGCAGTACTTC.

The chain carries TRBV6-2 or TRBV6-3 and TRBJ1-2, with TRBD1 identical over 8 bases. The length of the CDR3 is 13 residues. The J segment lost 7 bases and the V segment lost 6 bases, leaving 7 bases of the junction unmatched. Per germline, CDR1 MNHEY and CDR2 SVGEGT. The CDR3 region has the DNA TGTGCCAGCAGACGGACAGGGCGAAGTGGCTACACCTTC. This sequence encodes CASRRTGRSGYTF.

This clonotype has ten or more counts. The gene calls are TRBV3-1 and TRBJ1-1, with 7 bases aligning to TRBD1. Germline lookup yields CDR1 LGHDT and CDR2 YNNKEL (reference sequence). The CDR3 covers 16 residues. With V trimmed by 4 bases and J by 5 bases, 13 bases remained unmatched. The CDR3: CASSLRGGSGGTEAFF. Here the CDR3 DNA reads TGTGCCAGCAGCCTCAGAGGGGGCTCCGGAGGGACTGAAGCTTTCTTT.

This clonotype was recorded many times. The rearrangement joins TRBV2 to TRBJ2-5; D gene uncertain. V lost 4 bases and J 5 bases, leaving 11 bases between the germline ends. The CDR3 contains 13 residues. Germline V CDR1 and CDR2: SNHLY, FYNNEI. The CDR3 region is CASSAEDRETQYF. CDR3 nucleotide sequence: TGTGCCAGCAGTGCAGAGGACCGGGAGACCCAGTACTTC. Complete variable domain (other parts from reference TRBV2 and TRBJ2-5): EPEVTQTPSHQVTQMGQEVILRCVPISNHLYFYWYRQILGQKVEFLVSFYNNEISEKSEIFDDQFSVERPDGSNFTLKIRSTKLEDSAMYFCASSAEDRETQYFGPGTRLLVL.

This clonotype was seen repeatedly, ten times or more. The chain is built from TRBV20-1 and TRBJ2-6; either TRBD1 or TRBD2 may supply D (5 bases each). In germline, CDR1 is DFQATT, CDR2 SNEGSKA (reference sequence). This CDR3 contains 18 residues. Trimming removed 2 bases from V and 0 bases from J, with 17 bases in between. The CDR3 reads CSARRGRQGFSGANVLTF. The CDR3 DNA reads TGCAGTGCTAGAAGAGGGCGTCAGGGATTCTCTGGGGCCAACGTCCTGACTTTC.

This clonotype has only a few counts. This sequence joins TRBV6-2 or TRBV6-3 and TRBJ1-5; D is unresolved. CDR1 MNHEY and CDR2 SVGEGT come from the germline V gene. CDR3 length: 12 residues. Trimming took 8 bases from V and 6 from J, leaving 11 bases between them. The CDR3 is CASSEGTQPQHF. The CDR3 DNA reads TGTGCCAGCTCGGAGGGAACTCAGCCCCAGCATTTT.

This clonotype was picked up many times. The DNA for the CDR3 is TGTGCCAGCAGCGGGGGGGCACCGGATCAGCCCCAGCATTTT. Its translation is CASSGGAPDQPQHF. The chain couples TRBV9 to TRBJ1-5; D may be TRBD1 (6 bases). V was clipped by 3 bases and J by 5 bases, with 12 bases between them. The CDR3 runs to 14 residues. The germline V gene encodes CDR1 SGDLS and CDR2 YYNGEE.

This clonotype was counted many times. The V call is TRBV20-1, the J call TRBJ2-4; TRBD2 aligns across 11 bases. V lost 0 bases, J lost 2 bases, and 15 bases stayed unmatched. In germline, CDR1 is DFQATT, CDR2 SNEGSKA (reference sequence). This CDR3 is 20 amino acids long. The CDR3 region has the DNA TGCAGTGCTAGAGATTTGGCTAGCGGGAGGTTGTCTGGAACCAAAAACATTCAGTACTTC. This sequence encodes CSARDLASGRLSGTKNIQYF.

The chain couples TRBV12-5 to TRBJ1-5; 11 positions agree with TRBD1. V shed 5 bases and J 5 bases; nucleotides not matched to a gene: 2. Germline V gene sequence: CDR1 LGHNT, CDR2 FRNRAP. The length of the CDR3 is 14 residues. DNA for the CDR3: TGTGCTAGTGGTCGGGGACAGGGGGATCAGCCCCAGCATTTT. Its protein is CASGRGQGDQPQHF.

This clonotype occurred many times. CDR3 coding DNA: TGTGCCAGCAGTTTGCGCGGTGGGAGGGCCAATCAGCCCCAGCATTTT. This codes for CASSLRGGRANQPQHF. The chain couples TRBV28 to TRBJ1-5; D call uncertain. Trimming took 3 bases from V and 3 from J, leaving 15 bases between them. CDR1 is MDHEN, CDR2 SYDVKM, per germline. The CDR3 has 16 amino acids. Full variable domain (outside the CDR3, taken from reference TRBV28 and TRBJ1-5): DVKVTQSSRYLVKRTGEKVFLECVQDMDHENMFWYRQDPGLGLRLIYFSYDVKMKEKGDIPEGYSVSREKKERFSLILESASTNQTSMYLCASSLRGGRANQPQHFGDGTRLSIL.

Many counts were recorded for this clonotype. The chain combines TRBV18 with TRBJ1-2; possible D gene TRBD1, 6 bases. Trimming shortened V by 3 bases and J by 3 bases, and 14 bases separated the two germline ends. Germline V CDR1 and CDR2: KGHSH, LQKENI. This CDR3 spans 15 amino acids. CDR3 sequence (DNA): TGTGCCAGCTCACCTACAGGGCGTCTGGACTATGGCTACACCTTC. It specifies CASSPTGRLDYGYTF.

This chain connects TRBV6-2 or TRBV6-3 to TRBJ1-5, with D tentatively TRBD1 (6 bases). The CDR3 is made up of 17 amino acids. The V gene lost 2 bases and the J gene lost 3 bases, with 17 bases spanning the gap. Germline CDR1 and CDR2: MNHEY and SVGEGT. For the CDR3, the DNA is TGTGCCAGCAGTTACGCCAAAACAGGGTGGGACAATCAGCCCCAGCATTTT. Translating gives CASSYAKTGWDNQPQHF.

This chain joins TRBV7-2 and TRBJ1-2, with D possibly TRBD1 on 5 matching bases. Germline V gene sequence: CDR1 SGHTA, CDR2 FQGNSA. This CDR3 contains 13 residues. V was trimmed by 7 bases and J by 4 bases, leaving 13 bases between them. The CDR3 sequence: CASTMGQAYGYTF. The CDR3 bases are TGTGCCAGCACCATGGGGCAGGCCTATGGCTACACCTTC.

The rearrangement links TRBV27 to TRBJ1-5; 9 positions match TRBD1. Losses at the gene ends were 4 bases for V and 3 bases for J; bases not matched to a gene: 10. There are 17 residues in the CDR3. Germline CDR1 MNHEY, CDR2 SMNVEV (reference sequence). CDR3 in amino acids: CASSSRTGTGNNQPQHF. The CDR3 DNA follows: TGTGCCAGCAGTTCGCGCACCGGGACAGGGAACAATCAGCCCCAGCATTTT.

This clonotype has a count of ten or more. The chain uses TRBV30 and TRBJ2-4, with 12 positions matching TRBD1. This CDR3 is 15 amino acids long. Trimming at V came to 4 bases and at J to 9 bases, leaving 10 bases not matched to a gene. From germline, CDR1 is GTSNPN and CDR2 SVGIG (reference sequence). The CDR3 region has the DNA TGTGCCTGGACCCCTGGGACAGGGGGCCACAGCATTCAGTACTTC. This codes for CAWTPGTGGHSIQYF.

This chain uses TRBV28 with TRBJ1-3; D perhaps matches TRBD1 (6 bases). Germline V gene data show CDR1 as MDHEN and CDR2 as SYDVKM. The CDR3 length is 16 residues. V shed 6 bases and J shed 0 bases, with 15 bases lying between them. This CDR3 is CASSFFGQTSGNTIYF. CDR3 bases: TGTGCCAGCAGCTTCTTTGGACAGACCTCTGGAAACACCATATATTTT.

This clonotype was counted ten times or more. The chain carries TRBV14 and TRBJ1-1, with D unresolved. Germline V gene sequence: CDR1 SGHDN, CDR2 FVKESK. Trimming stripped 5 bases from V and 2 bases from J, with 9 bases between. The CDR3 is made up of 13 amino acids. CDR3 DNA sequence: TGTGCCAGCAGCTATCAAGGAAACACTGAAGCTTTCTTT. This codes for CASSYQGNTEAFF.

This chain links TRBV6-5 with TRBJ2-7; 9 bases agree with TRBD2. The CDR3 is 14 residues long. Germline V gives CDR1 MNHEY, CDR2 SVGAGI. Unmatched junction bases numbered 6, after V lost 6 bases and J lost 3 bases. The CDR3 DNA reads as TGTGCCAGCAGGTTAGCGGGGGCGGTCTACGAGCAGTACTTC. It specifies CASRLAGAVYEQYF.

The J gene is TRBJ2-2, the V gene TRBV7-8; 7 nucleotides agree with TRBD2. V gave up 4 bases and J gave up 0 bases; unmatched junction bases: 2. The germline V gene has CDR1 SGHVS and CDR2 FQNEAQ. The CDR3 contains 15 residues. DNA of the CDR3: TGTGCCAGCAGCTATCGGGAGGCGAACACCGGGGAGCTGTTTTTT. Its translation is CASSYREANTGELFF.

This clonotype has only a few counts. The V and J genes are TRBV6-2 or TRBV6-3 and TRBJ2-5; 8 bases map to TRBD1. The CDR3 spans 15 residues. The V and J ends lost 0 bases and 5 bases, in that order; junction bases with no gene match: 5. CDR1 and CDR2 from the germline V gene are MNHEY and SVGEGT. CDR3 region: CASSYSTGVVETQYF. The CDR3 bases are TGTGCCAGCAGTTACTCGACAGGGGTGGTGGAGACCCAGTACTTC.